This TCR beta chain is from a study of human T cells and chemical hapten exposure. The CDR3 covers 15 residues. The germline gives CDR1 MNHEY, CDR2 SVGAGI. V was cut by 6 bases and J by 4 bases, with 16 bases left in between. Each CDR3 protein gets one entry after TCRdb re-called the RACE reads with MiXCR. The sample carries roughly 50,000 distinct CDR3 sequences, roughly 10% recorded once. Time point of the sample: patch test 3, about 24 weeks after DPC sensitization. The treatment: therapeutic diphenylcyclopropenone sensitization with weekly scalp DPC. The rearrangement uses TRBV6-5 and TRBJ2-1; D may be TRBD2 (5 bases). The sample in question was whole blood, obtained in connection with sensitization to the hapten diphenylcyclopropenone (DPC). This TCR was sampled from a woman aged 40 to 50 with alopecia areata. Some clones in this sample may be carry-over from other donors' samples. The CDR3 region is CASSQPETGYNEQFF. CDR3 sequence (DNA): TGTGCCAGCAGCCAACCTGAAACGGGGTACAATGAGCAGTTCTTC.